The source of this TCR beta chain is a study of cytomegalovirus exposure and HLA in healthy donors. Study-level information: About 179 million T cells yielded 90 million to 130 million unique TCR beta sequences in earlier analysis. General observations from the study: It was shown in a later analysis that HLA-associated TCR beta chains were more clonally expanded than other, equally common chains.

As for this clone: Its target is unknown.

13 Jbeta primers and 60 Vbeta primers were used for the PCR. This table comes from immunoSEQ multiplex PCR, and its TCRdb copy is limited to in-frame clones, with some not included. The sample comprises around 120,000 clones, 75% to 85% of which are singletons, and approximately 10% rests with the top ten. V was pared by 6 bases and J by 7 bases, with 12 bases of the junction left unmatched. In germline, CDR1 is MNHEY, CDR2 SMNVEV (reference sequence). This CDR3 spans 16 amino acids. This chain connects TRBV27 to TRBJ1-6; 7 bases are a match to TRBD1. The sequence came from a male donor in good health and CMV-seropositive. The material sequenced was PBMCs. Here the CDR3 reads CASRYTGEVGNSPLHF. CDR3 sequence (DNA): TGTGCCAGCAGGTACACAGGGGAGGTGGGGAATTCACCCCTCCACTTT.